This TCR beta chain was sequenced for a study of blood T cell repertoires in COVID-19. Study-wide background: The study drew acute and convalescent COVID-19 samples from the United States, Italy and Spain.

Many counts were recorded for this clone. All enrollees were about 18 to 95 years old and from roughly 26 US areas. Two negative PCRs, clearance, or symptom resolution had been documented for recovered Cohort 3 donors. Original data processing: From reference gene primer amplification, estimates of nucleated cell counts were derived. Here immunoSEQ multiplex PCR was the method, and the copy in TCRdb shows in-frame clones only, minus some. V and J calls and clone size come straight from that table; D and trimming were deduced from the DNA. The profile shows approximately 300,000 clones, under 90% of them singletons. Sequenced input: PBMCs or T cells enriched from blood (not recorded which). The clonotype was recovered from a woman between 18 and 29 years old who had recovered from COVID-19.

The CDR3 sequence is CASSSVPISYRDPWQPQHF. The CDR3 coding sequence is TGTGCCAGCAGTTCCGTACCGATTTCTTACAGGGACCCTTGGCAGCCCCAGCATTTT. J is TRBJ1-5 and V is TRBV28; D may be TRBD1 (6 bases). V dropped 4 bases and J dropped 7 bases, with 29 bases sitting between them. The germline V gene has CDR1 MDHEN and CDR2 SYDVKM. The CDR3 sequence is 19 residues long. Full variable domain (missing parts from reference TRBV28 and TRBJ1-5): DVKVTQSSRYLVKRTGEKVFLECVQDMDHENMFWYRQDPGLGLRLIYFSYDVKMKEKGDIPEGYSVSREKKERFSLILESASTNQTSMYLCASSSVPISYRDPWQPQHFGDGTRLSIL.